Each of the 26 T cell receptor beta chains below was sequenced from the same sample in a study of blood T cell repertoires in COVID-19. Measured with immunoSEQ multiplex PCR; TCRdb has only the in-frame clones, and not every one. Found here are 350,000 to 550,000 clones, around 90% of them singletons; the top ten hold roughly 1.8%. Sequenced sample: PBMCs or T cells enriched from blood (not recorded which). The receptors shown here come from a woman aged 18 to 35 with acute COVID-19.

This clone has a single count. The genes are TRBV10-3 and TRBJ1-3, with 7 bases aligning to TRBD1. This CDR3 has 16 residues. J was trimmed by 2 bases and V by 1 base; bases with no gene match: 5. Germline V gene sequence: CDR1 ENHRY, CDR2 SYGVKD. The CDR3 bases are TGTGCCATCAGTGAGTTGGGCAGGGGGACTGGAAACACCATATATTTT. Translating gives CAISELGRGTGNTIYF.

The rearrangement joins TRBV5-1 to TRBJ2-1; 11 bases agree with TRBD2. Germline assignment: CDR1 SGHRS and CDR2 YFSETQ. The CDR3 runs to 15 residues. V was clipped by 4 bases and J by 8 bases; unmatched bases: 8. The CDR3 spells CASSRLAGSVDEQFF. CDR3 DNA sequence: TGCGCCAGCAGCCGACTAGCGGGGTCCGTTGATGAGCAGTTCTTC.

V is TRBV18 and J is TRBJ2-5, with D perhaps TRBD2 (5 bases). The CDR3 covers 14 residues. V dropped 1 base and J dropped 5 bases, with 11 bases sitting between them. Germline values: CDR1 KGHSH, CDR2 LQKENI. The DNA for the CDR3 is TGTGCCAGCTCACCACGCCGGGGTCCGGAGACCCAGTACTTC. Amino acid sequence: CASSPRRGPETQYF.

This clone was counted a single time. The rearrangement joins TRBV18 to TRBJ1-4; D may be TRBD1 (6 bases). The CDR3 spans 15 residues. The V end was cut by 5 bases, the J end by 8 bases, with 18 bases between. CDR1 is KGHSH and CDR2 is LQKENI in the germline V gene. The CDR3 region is CASSIRTVSNEKLFF. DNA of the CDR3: TGTGCCAGCTCAATACGGACAGTCTCAAACGAAAAACTGTTTTTT. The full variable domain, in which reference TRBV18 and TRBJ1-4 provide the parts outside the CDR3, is NAGVMQNPRHLVRRRGQEARLRCSPMKGHSHVYWYRQLPEEGLKFMVYLQKENIIDESGMPKERFSAEFPKEGPSILRIQQVVRGDSAAYFCASSIRTVSNEKLFFGSGTQLSVL.

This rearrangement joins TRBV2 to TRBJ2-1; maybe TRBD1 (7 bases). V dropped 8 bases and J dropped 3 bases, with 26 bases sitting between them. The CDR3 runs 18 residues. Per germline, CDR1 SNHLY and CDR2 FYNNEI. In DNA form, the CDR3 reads TGTGCCAGCTTCACTCAGGGGGGCCAGCCAGGACGCTACAATGAGCAGTTCTTC. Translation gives CASFTQGGQPGRYNEQFF.

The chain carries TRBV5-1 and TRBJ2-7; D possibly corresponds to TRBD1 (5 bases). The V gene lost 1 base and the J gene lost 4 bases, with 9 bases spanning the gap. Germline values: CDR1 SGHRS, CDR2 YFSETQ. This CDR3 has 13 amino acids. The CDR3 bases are TGCGCCAGCAGCTTGACAGGTAATTACGAGCAGTACTTC. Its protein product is CASSLTGNYEQYF.

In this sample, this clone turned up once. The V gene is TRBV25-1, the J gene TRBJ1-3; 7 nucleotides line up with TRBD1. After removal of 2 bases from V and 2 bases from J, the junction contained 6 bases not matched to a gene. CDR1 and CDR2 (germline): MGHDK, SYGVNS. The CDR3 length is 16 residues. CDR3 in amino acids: CASSEIYTGAGNTIYF. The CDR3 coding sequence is TGTGCCAGCAGTGAAATATACACAGGGGCTGGAAACACCATATATTTT.

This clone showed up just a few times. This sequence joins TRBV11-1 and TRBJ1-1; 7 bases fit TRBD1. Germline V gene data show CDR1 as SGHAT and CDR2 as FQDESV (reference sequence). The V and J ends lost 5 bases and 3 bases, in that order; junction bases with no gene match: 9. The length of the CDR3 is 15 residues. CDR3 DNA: TGTGCCAGCAGCCCCTGGAGTGGGACAGACACTGAAGCTTTCTTT. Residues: CASSPWSGTDTEAFF.

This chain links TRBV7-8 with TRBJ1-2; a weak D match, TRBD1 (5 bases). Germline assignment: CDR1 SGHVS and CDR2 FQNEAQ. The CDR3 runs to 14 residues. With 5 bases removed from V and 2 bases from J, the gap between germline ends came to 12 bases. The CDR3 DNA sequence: TGTGCCAGCAGCCCTCAGGGTCTGAACTATGGCTACACCTTC. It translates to CASSPQGLNYGYTF.

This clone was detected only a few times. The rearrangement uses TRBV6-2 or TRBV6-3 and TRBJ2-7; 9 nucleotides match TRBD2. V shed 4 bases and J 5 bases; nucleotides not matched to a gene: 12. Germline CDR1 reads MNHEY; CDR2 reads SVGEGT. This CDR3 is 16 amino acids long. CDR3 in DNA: TGTGCCAGCAGTTTCCCACCGGGACTAGCTCTTCACGAGCAGTACTTC. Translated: CASSFPPGLALHEQYF.

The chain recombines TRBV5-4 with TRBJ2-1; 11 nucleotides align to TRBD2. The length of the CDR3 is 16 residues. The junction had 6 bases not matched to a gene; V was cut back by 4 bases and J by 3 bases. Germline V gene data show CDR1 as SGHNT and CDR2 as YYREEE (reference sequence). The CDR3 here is CASSVLAGALYNEQFF. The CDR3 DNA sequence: TGTGCCAGCAGCGTACTAGCGGGAGCGCTCTACAATGAGCAGTTCTTC. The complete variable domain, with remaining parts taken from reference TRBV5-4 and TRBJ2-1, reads ETGVTQSPTHLIKTRGQQVTLRCSSQSGHNTVSWYQQALGQGPQFIFQYYREEENGRGNFPPRFSGLQFPNYSSELNVNALELDDSALYLCASSVLAGALYNEQFFGPGTRLTVL.

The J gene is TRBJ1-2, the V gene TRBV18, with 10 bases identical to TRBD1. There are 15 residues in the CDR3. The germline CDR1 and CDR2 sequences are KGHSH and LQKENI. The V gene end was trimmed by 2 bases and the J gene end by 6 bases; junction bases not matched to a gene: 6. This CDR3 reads CASSPGLTGGDGYTF. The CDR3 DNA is TGTGCCAGCTCACCAGGTCTGACAGGGGGCGATGGCTACACCTTC.

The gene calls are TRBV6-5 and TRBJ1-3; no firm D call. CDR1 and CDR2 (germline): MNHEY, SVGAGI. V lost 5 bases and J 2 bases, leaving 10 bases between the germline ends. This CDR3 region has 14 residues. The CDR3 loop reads CASSTLGAGNTIYF. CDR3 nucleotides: TGTGCCAGCAGTACCCTCGGGGCTGGAAACACCATATATTTT.

CDR3 protein: CASSPDLGLRSGNTIYF. CDR3 nucleotides: TGTGCCAGCAGTCCAGACCTGGGACTCCGCTCTGGAAACACCATATATTTT. The chain combines TRBV28 with TRBJ1-3, with a tentative D call TRBD1 (5 bases). CDR1 is MDHEN and CDR2 is SYDVKM in the germline V gene. The CDR3 runs 17 residues. Trimming took 5 bases from V and 0 from J, leaving 17 bases between them. Full variable domain (remainder filled in from reference TRBV28 and TRBJ1-3): DVKVTQSSRYLVKRTGEKVFLECVQDMDHENMFWYRQDPGLGLRLIYFSYDVKMKEKGDIPEGYSVSREKKERFSLILESASTNQTSMYLCASSPDLGLRSGNTIYFGEGSWLTVV.

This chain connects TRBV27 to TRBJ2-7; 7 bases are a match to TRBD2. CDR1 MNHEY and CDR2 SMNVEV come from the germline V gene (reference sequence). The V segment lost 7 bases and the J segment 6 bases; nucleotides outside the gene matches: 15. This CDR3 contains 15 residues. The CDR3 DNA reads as TGTGCCAGCACTAAAGAGGCGGGAGTATTAGGCGAGCAGTACTTC. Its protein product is CASTKEAGVLGEQYF.

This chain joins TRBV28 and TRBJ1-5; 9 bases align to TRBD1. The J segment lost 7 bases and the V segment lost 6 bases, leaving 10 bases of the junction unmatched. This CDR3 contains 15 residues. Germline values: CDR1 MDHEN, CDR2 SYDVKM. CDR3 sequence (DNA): TGTGCCAGCAGCCCGGACAGGGGAAGGGGACAGCCCCAGCATTTT. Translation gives CASSPDRGRGQPQHF.

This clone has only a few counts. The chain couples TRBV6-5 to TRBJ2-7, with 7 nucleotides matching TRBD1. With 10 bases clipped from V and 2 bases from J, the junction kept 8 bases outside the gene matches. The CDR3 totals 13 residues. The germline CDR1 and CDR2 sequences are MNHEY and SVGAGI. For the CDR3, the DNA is TGTGCCACCAACCGGGGACAGACCTACGAGCAGTACTTC. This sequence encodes CATNRGQTYEQYF.

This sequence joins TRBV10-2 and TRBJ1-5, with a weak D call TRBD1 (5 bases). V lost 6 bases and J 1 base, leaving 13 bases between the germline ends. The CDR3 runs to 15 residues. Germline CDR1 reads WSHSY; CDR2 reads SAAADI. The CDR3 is CASRSTGGSNQPQHF. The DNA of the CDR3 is TGCGCCAGCAGAAGTACAGGTGGAAGCAATCAGCCCCAGCATTTT.

CDR3 DNA sequence: TGTGCCACCTCTGGACTAGCGGGAGTTGGGTACGAGCAGTACTTC. Encoded protein: CATSGLAGVGYEQYF. The V and J genes are TRBV19 and TRBJ2-7; 13 nucleotides line up with TRBD2. The CDR3 sequence is 15 residues long. V was pared by 10 bases and J by 4 bases, with 10 bases of the junction left unmatched. CDR1 and CDR2 from the germline V gene are LNHDA and SQIVND (reference sequence).

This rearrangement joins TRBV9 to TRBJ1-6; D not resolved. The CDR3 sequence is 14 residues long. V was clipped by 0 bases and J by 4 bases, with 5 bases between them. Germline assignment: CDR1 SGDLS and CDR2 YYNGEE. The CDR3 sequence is CASSVERYNSPLHF. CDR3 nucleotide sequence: TGTGCCAGCAGCGTAGAGAGGTATAATTCACCCCTCCACTTT.

CDR3 nucleotide sequence: TGTGCCAGCAGCCGTGGGACAGGGGCGCCCGGGGAGCTGTTTTTT. Protein: CASSRGTGAPGELFF. J is TRBJ2-2 and V is TRBV7-3; TRBD1 matches 10 bases. The CDR3 is 15 amino acids. The germline CDR1 and CDR2 sequences are SGHTA and FQGTGA. V lost 5 bases to trimming and J lost 6 bases; unmatched junction nucleotides: 6.

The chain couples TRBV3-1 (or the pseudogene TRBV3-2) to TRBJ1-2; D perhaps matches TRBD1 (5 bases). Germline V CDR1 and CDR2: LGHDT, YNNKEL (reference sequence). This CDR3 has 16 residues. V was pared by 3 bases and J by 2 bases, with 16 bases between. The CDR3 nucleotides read TGTGCCAGCAGCCACCTCGACAGAAACCTAAACTATGGCTACACCTTC. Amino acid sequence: CASSHLDRNLNYGYTF.

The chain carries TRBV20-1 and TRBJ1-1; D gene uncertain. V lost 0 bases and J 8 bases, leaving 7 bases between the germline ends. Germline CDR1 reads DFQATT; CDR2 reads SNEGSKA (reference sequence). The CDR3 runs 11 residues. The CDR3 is CSAREAREAFF. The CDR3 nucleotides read TGCAGTGCTAGAGAAGCCCGGGAAGCTTTCTTT.

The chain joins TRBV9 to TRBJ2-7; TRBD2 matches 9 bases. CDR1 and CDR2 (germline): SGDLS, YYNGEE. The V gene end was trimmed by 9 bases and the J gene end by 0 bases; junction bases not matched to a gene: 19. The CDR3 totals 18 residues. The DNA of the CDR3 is TGTGCCACCTCACGAAAGAATAAGCGGGGGGAAACCTCCTACGAGCAGTACTTC. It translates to CATSRKNKRGETSYEQYF.

DNA for the CDR3: TGTGCCAGCAGTTATAGCGGGACTCTCTACGAGCAGTACTTC. Protein product: CASSYSGTLYEQYF. This chain connects TRBV6-5 to TRBJ2-7; 8 bases agree with TRBD2. V trimming: 3 bases; J trimming: 3 bases; junction bases outside the gene matches: 4. The CDR3 contains 14 residues. Germline V gene data show CDR1 as MNHEY and CDR2 as SVGAGI.

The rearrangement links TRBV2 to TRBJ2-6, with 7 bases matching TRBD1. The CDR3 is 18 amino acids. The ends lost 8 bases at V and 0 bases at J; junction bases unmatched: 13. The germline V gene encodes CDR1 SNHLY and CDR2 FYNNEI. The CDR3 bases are TGTGCCAGCGGGGGACAGCGCCCAACCTTCTCTGGGGCCAACGTCCTGACTTTC. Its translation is CASGGQRPTFSGANVLTF.